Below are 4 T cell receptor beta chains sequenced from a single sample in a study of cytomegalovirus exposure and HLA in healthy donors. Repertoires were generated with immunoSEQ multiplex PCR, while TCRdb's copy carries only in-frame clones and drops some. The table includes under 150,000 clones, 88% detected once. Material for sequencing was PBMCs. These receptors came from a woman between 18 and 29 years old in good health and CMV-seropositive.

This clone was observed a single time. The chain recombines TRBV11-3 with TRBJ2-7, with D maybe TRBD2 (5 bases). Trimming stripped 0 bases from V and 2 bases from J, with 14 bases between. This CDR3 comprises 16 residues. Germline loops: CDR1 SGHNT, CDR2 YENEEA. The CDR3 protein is CASSLDRDSVTYEQYF. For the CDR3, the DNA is TGTGCCAGCAGCTTAGATCGGGATAGCGTGACCTACGAGCAGTACTTC.

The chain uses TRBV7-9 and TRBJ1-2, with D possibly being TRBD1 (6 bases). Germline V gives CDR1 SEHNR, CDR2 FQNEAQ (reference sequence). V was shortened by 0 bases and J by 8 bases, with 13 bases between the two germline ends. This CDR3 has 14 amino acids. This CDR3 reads CASSLAGARPGYTF. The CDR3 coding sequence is TGTGCCAGCAGCTTAGCGGGGGCACGGCCCGGCTACACCTTC.

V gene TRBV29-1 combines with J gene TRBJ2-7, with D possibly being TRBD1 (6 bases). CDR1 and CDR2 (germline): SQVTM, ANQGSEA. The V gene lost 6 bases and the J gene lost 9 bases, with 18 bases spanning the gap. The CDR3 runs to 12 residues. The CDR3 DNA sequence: TGCAGCGTGCGGATTCCCGCAGGGGTGCAGTACTTC. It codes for CSVRIPAGVQYF.

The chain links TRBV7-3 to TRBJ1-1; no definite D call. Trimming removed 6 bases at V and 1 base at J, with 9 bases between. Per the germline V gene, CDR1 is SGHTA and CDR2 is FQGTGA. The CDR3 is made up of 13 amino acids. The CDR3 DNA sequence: TGTGCCAGCAGTCCTTCAGGGAACACTGAAGCTTTCTTT. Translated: CASSPSGNTEAFF.